This T cell receptor (beta chain) was documented in a study of blood T cell repertoires in COVID-19 (dated by TCRdb to 2018 to 2020). Regarding the study in general: The collaborator samples originated in the United States, Italy and Spain and spanned the acute and convalescent phases of COVID-19. The prospective study material was composed of cDNA or gDNA derived from T cells, B-cell-depleted T cells, or PBMCs. Subjects who had been exposed to COVID-19, were actively infected with it, or had recovered from it provided the deeply sampled blood TCRbeta repertoires that made up the dataset. The repertoires were released in a freely available public database meant as a resource for research on the immune response to SARS-CoV-2. Samples were obtained from the ongoing ImmuneRACE study (first 160 participants) and from roughly 1,300 subjects provided by 6 global collaborators. Nearly every sample came with metadata listing a de-identified subject ID, COVID-19 status, age in years and sex. Where available, HLA class I and class II types were taken from metadata supplied by the sample provider and were not determined by assay-based typing. Study-level results and caveats: The amount of clinical and demographic metadata varied by source and participant and was provided uncurated.

TCRbeta CDR3 regions were amplified from genomic DNA by means of the immunoSEQ Assay, a bias-controlled multiplex PCR. From the authors' description of their analysis: The number of nucleated cells in each sample was estimated by amplification of reference gene primers within the assay. Sequence reads were collapsed and filtered to measure the absolute abundance of every unique TCRbeta CDR3 rearrangement. For each sample, productive Simpson clonality was calculated as the square root of Simpson's diversity index across productive rearrangements. Held by TCRdb, this immuneACCESS table contains in-frame sequences only and omits some clones. Under half of the omission traces to an unresolved V gene where checked; the cause of the rest is unknown. The DNA was the basis for D and trimming; V, J and clone size are from that table. The sample table lists about 170,000 clones, just under 85% of them with a count of one. Of the sample, 7.5% to 10% is held by the ten largest clones.

At one collaborating source in Seattle, patients were enrolled during active infection and were followed longitudinally through the course of disease. Whole blood was collected in K2EDTA tubes by collaborating institutions according to the institutions' own protocols. Collaborator samples were shipped for TCRbeta analysis as frozen whole blood, isolated PBMCs, or DNA extracted from either sample type. On this clone itself: It has no known antigen specificity. Per-base quality was not reported, and no clone a single base away is much larger than it.

As encoded in the germline V gene, CDR1 is KGHDR while CDR2 is SFDVKD. V trim: 4 bases; J trim: 5 bases; unmatched bases: 2. The CDR3 measures 13 amino acids from cysteine to phenylalanine. Only the CDR3 portion is preserved as DNA: 39 bases, with reading frame beginning at the first base. Sequencing was performed on peripheral blood. This chain joins TRBV24-1 to TRBJ1-2; 8 middle bases align to TRBD1. This clonotype was sampled from a woman older than 75 with COVID-19, enrolled during active disease. The base sequence is TGTGCCACCAGTGAACAGGGGGGGTATGGCTACACCTTC. It translates as CATSEQGGYGYTF.